This TCR beta chain is from a study of response to subunit inactivated influenza vaccine. TCRdb passed the RT-PCR reads through MiXCR, listing each CDR3 protein once. This sample has some 600,000 distinct CDR3 sequences, with 13% to 15% found just once. The CDR3 totals 14 residues. The germline CDR1 and CDR2 sequences are SGHTA and FQGNSA. The ends were cut back, 5 bases at V and 2 bases at J, with 9 bases in the middle. This clonotype has just a few counts. Its antigen is currently unknown. Study-wide findings and caveats: The authors offered the suggestion that each seasonal influenza vaccination recruits few new T cells.

The chain links TRBV7-2 to TRBJ1-4; D remains unclear. The TCR was taken from a man between 50 and 59 years old who received an inactivated influenza vaccine. The sample here was PBMCs from blood, taken less than 15 days before vaccination. The CDR3: CASSLLGTNEKLFF. CDR3 coding DNA: TGTGCCAGCAGCCTACTCGGGACTAATGAAAAACTGTTTTTT.